This T cell receptor (beta chain) stems from a study of cytomegalovirus exposure and HLA in healthy donors. General study points: With later analysis, a missense DCLRE1C variant became linked to TCR beta V- and J-gene trimming. A reported reduction in N-insertions relative to the approximately 670-donor mean was seen in an Asian-associated ancestry cluster in a later analysis. As was reported, the HLA-A and HLA-B alleles of most subjects were accurately predicted from TCR beta sequences.

Remarks on this clone: The antigen is not known.

Primers: 60 Vbeta forward and 13 Jbeta reverse. Per the original methods: In a later analysis, the count reached about 80 million unique TCR beta chains, with about 11 million shared. The repertoire was sequenced with immunoSEQ multiplex PCR; TCRdb's copy has only in-frame clones and lacks some. V, J and clone size are taken as reported in that table, and D and trimming were inferred from the DNA itself. The sample lists 150,000 to 200,000 clones; roughly 80% were seen once. The material sequenced was PBMCs. The receptor was derived from a woman aged 18-35 years in good health and CMV-seronegative.

CDR3 nucleotides: TGCAGCGTTGAGGGTTGGGGGGAAGGGTCCTACGAGCAGTACTTC. Amino acids: CSVEGWGEGSYEQYF. The rearrangement links TRBV29-1 to TRBJ2-7; weak D call: TRBD2 (6 bases). This CDR3 has 15 amino acids. Trimming pared 3 bases from V and 1 base from J, leaving 16 bases between. Germline-derived CDR1 and CDR2 are SQVTM and ANQGSEA.